The next 16 T cell receptor beta chains were all read from a single sample in a study of blood T cell repertoires in COVID-19. The repertoire was sequenced with immunoSEQ multiplex PCR; TCRdb's copy has only in-frame clones and lacks some. Of around 200,000 clones in the sample, around 85% were seen once. The material sequenced was PBMCs or T cells enriched from blood (not recorded which). Receptor source: a woman in her 50s in a cohort exposed to, infected with or recovered from COVID-19 (not recorded which).

The V call is TRBV14, the J call TRBJ1-2; 7 bases fit TRBD1. Trimming at V came to 1 base and at J to 4 bases, leaving 9 bases not matched to a gene. The CDR3 is 16 residues long. Germline V CDR1 and CDR2: SGHDN, FVKESK. CDR3 DNA sequence: TGTGCCAGCAGCCAAGTCCCGGGCAGGGGGGCCTATGGCTACACCTTC. Translating it yields CASSQVPGRGAYGYTF.

This clone was counted once. The chain uses TRBV7-2 and TRBJ2-7, with 9 nucleotides matching TRBD1. V dropped 3 bases and J dropped 1; count of bases not matched to a gene: 4. The CDR3 spans 15 residues. Germline-derived CDR1 and CDR2 are SGHTA and FQGNSA. The CDR3 loop is CASSFSGTGSYEQYF. CDR3 bases: TGTGCCAGCAGCTTTTCCGGGACAGGGTCCTACGAGCAGTACTTC.

V usage is TRBV29-1 and J usage is TRBJ1-6; TRBD1 matches at 7 bases. Germline values: CDR1 SQVTM, CDR2 ANQGSEA. Trimming at V came to 5 bases and at J to 7 bases, leaving 11 bases not matched to a gene. The CDR3 is made up of 15 amino acids. CDR3 loop: CSVRDSLTPNSPLHF. DNA for the CDR3: TGCAGCGTTAGGGACAGCCTTACTCCCAATTCACCCCTCCACTTT.

In its sample, this clone was seen a few times. CDR3 protein: CASSRESTGELFF. In DNA form, the CDR3 reads TGTGCCAGCAGTCGGGAGTCCACCGGGGAGCTGTTTTTT. The gene calls are TRBV6-5 and TRBJ2-2; TRBD2 is a possible D gene (6 bases). This CDR3 comprises 13 residues. CDR1 and CDR2 (germline): MNHEY, SVGAGI. V lost 5 bases to trimming and J lost 4 bases, with 8 bases between them.

The J gene is TRBJ1-3, the V gene TRBV10-3, with unresolved D. CDR1 and CDR2 from the germline V gene are ENHRY and SYGVKD. V dropped 3 bases and J dropped 0 bases, with 9 bases sitting between them. The CDR3 covers 15 residues. The CDR3 DNA reads as TGTGCCATCAGTGACGGGAGGGACTCTGGAAACACCATATATTTT. This gives the protein CAISDGRDSGNTIYF.

This clone occurred once. V gene TRBV7-2 combines with J gene TRBJ2-5; 8 positions agree with TRBD2. Germline V lookup: CDR1 SGHTA, CDR2 FQGNSA. The CDR3 is 14 amino acids. V was clipped by 5 bases and J by 7 bases; unmatched bases: 9. The CDR3 here is CASSRGGDQRTQYF. The DNA of the CDR3 is TGTGCCAGCAGCCGGGGGGGGGACCAGCGGACCCAGTACTTC.

In DNA form, the CDR3 reads TGTGCCAGTAGTATCGTAGTGGGAGGGAACAAAGACCTATACAATGAGCAGTTCTTC. As protein: CASSIVVGGNKDLYNEQFF. The rearrangement links TRBV19 to TRBJ2-1; 7 bases line up with TRBD2. V lost 3 bases, J lost 4 bases, and 18 bases stayed unmatched. Germline loops: CDR1 LNHDA, CDR2 SQIVND (reference sequence). The CDR3 runs to 19 residues.

The V and J genes are TRBV30 and TRBJ1-3, with D possibly being TRBD1 (5 bases). CDR3 size: 14 residues. CDR1 is GTSNPN, CDR2 SVGIG, per germline (reference sequence). The germline V and J ends were trimmed by 3 bases and 2 bases, with 11 bases remaining between them. CDR3 protein: CAWSLGGAGNTIYF. CDR3 in DNA: TGTGCCTGGAGCTTGGGGGGGGCTGGAAACACCATATATTTT.

The chain links TRBV4-2 to TRBJ2-2; 13 bases line up with TRBD2. This CDR3 region has 16 residues. CDR1 and CDR2 (germline): LGHNA, YNFKEQ. J gave up 6 bases and V 2 bases, and 3 bases lay outside the gene matches. CDR3 DNA sequence: TGTGCCAGCAGCCAAACCACTAGCGGGGGGGCCGGGGAGCTGTTTTTT. Translated, it gives CASSQTTSGGAGELFF.

The chain uses TRBV10-3 and TRBJ2-3; tentative D call: TRBD2 (5 bases). Per germline, CDR1 ENHRY and CDR2 SYGVKD. The CDR3 length is 16 residues. The germline V and J ends were trimmed by 2 bases and 3 bases, with 15 bases remaining between them. In DNA, the CDR3 is TGTGCCATCAGTGAGCCCCCAGGCGGCGGGACAGATACGCAGTATTTT. Translated, it gives CAISEPPGGGTDTQYF.

This clone was recorded only once. The chain links TRBV5-6 to TRBJ1-5; D gene unclear. The germline V gene encodes CDR1 SGHDT and CDR2 YYEEEE. Trimming took 6 bases from V and 2 from J, leaving 6 bases between them. The CDR3 sequence is 12 residues long. In DNA form, the CDR3 reads TGTGCCAGCAAGAGTGGCAATCAGCCCCAGCATTTT. It is translated as CASKSGNQPQHF.

The V and J genes are TRBV11-2 and TRBJ1-1; TRBD1 agrees at 7 bases. CDR3 length equals 13 residues. Germline trimming cut 7 bases from V and 1 base from J; bases unmatched to any gene: 3. Germline V gene lookup returns CDR1 SGHAT and CDR2 FQNNGV. The CDR3 loop reads CASNRQGNTEAFF. CDR3 coding DNA: TGTGCCAGCAACCGACAGGGGAACACTGAAGCTTTCTTT.

The CDR3 is CASSYGGTVYSNQPQHF. The CDR3 coding sequence is TGTGCCAGTAGTTATGGGGGCACAGTGTATAGCAATCAGCCCCAGCATTTT. This sequence joins TRBV19 and TRBJ1-5, with D maybe TRBD1 (6 bases). Trimming took 5 bases from V and 0 from J, leaving 17 bases between them. The CDR3 contains 17 residues. Germline CDR1 reads LNHDA; CDR2 reads SQIVND (reference sequence).

The chain couples TRBV28 to TRBJ1-1; TRBD1 aligns across 8 bases. The ends lost 4 bases at V and 4 bases at J; junction bases unmatched: 5. The CDR3 length is 14 residues. Germline V lookup: CDR1 MDHEN, CDR2 SYDVKM. CDR3 nucleotides: TGTGCCAGCAGTTCGCCAGGGGGCTTCACTGAAGCTTTCTTT. Translated, it gives CASSSPGGFTEAFF.

The chain carries TRBV4-3 and TRBJ2-6; D unclear. With 4 bases removed from V and 1 base from J, the gap between germline ends came to 5 bases. This CDR3 is built from 14 residues. The germline CDR1 and CDR2 sequences are LGHNA and YSLEER. CDR3 DNA: TGCGCCAGCAGCCCGAGGTCTGGGGCCAACGTCCTGACTTTC. It specifies CASSPRSGANVLTF.

This sequence joins TRBV14 and TRBJ1-5; no firm D call. Germline V lookup: CDR1 SGHDN, CDR2 FVKESK. This CDR3 has 15 residues. Trimming left V 1 base short and J 4 bases short, with 11 bases between. The DNA for the CDR3 is TGTGCCAGCAGCCAAGGGAGTAACAAGAATCAGCCCCAGCATTTT. Translation gives CASSQGSNKNQPQHF. Variable domain in full (rest from reference TRBV14 and TRBJ1-5): EAGVTQFPSHSVIEKGQTVTLRCDPISGHDNLYWYRRVMGKEIKFLLHFVKESKQDESGMPNNRFLAERTGGTYSTLKVQPAELEDSGVYFCASSQGSNKNQPQHFGDGTRLSIL.